This TCR beta chain came from a study of shared clonotypes between healthy human individuals. Note on this clone: Different DNA sequences within this sample yield the same CDR3.

Libraries were prepared by immunoSEQ multiplex PCR; TCRdb keeps only in-frame clonotypes and omits some of them. The data contain about 2.4 million clones, 90% to 95% of them singletons. V lost 4 bases, J lost 2 bases, and 8 bases stayed unmatched. Germline loops: CDR1 SGHRS, CDR2 YFSETQ. The CDR3 is made up of 15 amino acids. Sequenced sample: naive CD4+ T cells from PBMCs. The sample's subset: CD45RA+ positively selected. The chain links TRBV5-1 to TRBJ1-2; 7 bases are shared with TRBD1. This TCR derives from a man aged 18 to 35 in good health. Some clones in this sample may be carry-over from other donors' samples. CDR3 sequence (DNA): TGCGCCAGCAGCCCCGGGACAGCCCTCAACTATGGCTACACCTTC. It translates to CASSPGTALNYGYTF. The full variable domain, rest sourced from reference TRBV5-1 and TRBJ1-2, is KAGVTQTPRYLIKTRGQQVTLSCSPISGHRSVSWYQQTPGQGLQFLFEYFSETQRNKGNFPGRFSGRQFSNSRSEMNVSTLELGDSALYLCASSPGTALNYGYTFGSGTRLTVV.